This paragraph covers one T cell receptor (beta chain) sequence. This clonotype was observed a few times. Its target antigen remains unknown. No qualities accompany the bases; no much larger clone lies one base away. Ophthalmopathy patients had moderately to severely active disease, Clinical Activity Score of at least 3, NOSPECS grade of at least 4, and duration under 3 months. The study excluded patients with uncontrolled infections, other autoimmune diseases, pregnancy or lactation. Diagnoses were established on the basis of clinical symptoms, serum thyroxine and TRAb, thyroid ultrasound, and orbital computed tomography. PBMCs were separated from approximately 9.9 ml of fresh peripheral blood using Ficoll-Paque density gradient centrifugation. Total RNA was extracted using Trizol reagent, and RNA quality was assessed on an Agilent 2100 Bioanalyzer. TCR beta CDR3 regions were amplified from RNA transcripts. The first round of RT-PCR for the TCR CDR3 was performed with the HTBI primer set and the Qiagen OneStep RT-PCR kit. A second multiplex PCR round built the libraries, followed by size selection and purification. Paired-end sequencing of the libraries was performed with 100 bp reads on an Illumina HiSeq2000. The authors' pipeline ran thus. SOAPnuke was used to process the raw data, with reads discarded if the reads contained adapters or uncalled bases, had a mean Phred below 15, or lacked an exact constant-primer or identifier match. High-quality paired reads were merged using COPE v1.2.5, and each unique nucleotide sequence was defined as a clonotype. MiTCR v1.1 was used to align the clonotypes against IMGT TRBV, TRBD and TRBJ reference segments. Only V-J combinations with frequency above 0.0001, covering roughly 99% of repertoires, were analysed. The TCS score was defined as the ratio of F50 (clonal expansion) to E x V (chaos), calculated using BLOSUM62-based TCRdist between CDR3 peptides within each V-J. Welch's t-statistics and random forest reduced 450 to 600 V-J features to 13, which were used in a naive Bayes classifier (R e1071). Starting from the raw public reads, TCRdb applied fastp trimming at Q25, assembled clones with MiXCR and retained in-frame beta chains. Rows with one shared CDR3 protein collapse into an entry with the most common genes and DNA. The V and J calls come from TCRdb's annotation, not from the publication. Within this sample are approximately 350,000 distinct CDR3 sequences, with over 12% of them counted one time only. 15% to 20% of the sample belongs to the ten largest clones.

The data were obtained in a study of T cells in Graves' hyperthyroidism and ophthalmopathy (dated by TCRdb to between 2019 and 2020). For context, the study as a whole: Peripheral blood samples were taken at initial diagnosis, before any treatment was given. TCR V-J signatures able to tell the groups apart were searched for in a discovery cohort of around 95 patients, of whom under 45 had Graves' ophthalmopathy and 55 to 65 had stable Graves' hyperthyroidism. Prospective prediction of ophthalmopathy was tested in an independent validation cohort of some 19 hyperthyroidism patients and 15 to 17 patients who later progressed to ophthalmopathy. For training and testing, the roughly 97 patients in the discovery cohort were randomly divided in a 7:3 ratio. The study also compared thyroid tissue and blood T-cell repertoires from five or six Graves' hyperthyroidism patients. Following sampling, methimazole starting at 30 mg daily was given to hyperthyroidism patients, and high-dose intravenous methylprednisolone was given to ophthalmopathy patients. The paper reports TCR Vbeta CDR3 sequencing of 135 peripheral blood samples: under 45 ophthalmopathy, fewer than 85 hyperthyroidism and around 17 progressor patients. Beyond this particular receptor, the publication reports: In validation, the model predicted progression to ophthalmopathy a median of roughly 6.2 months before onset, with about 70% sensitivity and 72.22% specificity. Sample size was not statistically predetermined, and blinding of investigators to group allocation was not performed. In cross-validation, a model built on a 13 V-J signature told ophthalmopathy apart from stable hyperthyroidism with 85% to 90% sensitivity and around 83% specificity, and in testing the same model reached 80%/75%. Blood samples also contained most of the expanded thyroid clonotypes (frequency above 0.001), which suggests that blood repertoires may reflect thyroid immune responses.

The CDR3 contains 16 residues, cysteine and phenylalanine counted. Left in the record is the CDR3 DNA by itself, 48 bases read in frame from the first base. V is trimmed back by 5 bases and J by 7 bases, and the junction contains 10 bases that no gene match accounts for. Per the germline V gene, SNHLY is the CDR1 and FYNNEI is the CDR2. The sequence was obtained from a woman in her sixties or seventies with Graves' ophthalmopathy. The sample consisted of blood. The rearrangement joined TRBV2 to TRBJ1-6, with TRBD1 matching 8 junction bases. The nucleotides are TGTGCCAGCAGTCAACCCCGACAGGGGTCCAATTCACCCCTCCACTTT. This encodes CASSQPRQGSNSPLHF.